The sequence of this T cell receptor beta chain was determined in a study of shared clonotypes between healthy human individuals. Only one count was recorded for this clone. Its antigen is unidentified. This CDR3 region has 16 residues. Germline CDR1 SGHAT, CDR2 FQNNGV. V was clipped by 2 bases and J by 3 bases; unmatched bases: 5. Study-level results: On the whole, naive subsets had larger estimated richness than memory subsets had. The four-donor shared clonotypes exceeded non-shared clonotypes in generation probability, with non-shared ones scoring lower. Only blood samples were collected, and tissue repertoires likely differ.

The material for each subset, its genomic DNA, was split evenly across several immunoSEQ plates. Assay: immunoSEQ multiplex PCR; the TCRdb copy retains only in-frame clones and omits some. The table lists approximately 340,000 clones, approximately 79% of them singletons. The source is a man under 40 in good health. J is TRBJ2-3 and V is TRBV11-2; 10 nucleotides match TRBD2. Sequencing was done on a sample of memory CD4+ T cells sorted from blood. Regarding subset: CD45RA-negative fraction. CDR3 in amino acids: CASSLTGTSETDTQYF. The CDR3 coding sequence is TGTGCCAGCAGCTTAACCGGGACTAGCGAAACAGATACGCAGTATTTT. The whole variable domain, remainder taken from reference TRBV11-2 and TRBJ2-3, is EAGVAQSPRYKIIEKRQSVAFWCNPISGHATLYWYQQILGQGPKLLIQFQNNGVVDDSQLPKDRFSAERLKGVDSTLKIQPAKLEDSAVYLCASSLTGTSETDTQYFGPGTRLTVL.